This TCR beta chain was found in a study of blood T cell repertoires in COVID-19. Study summary: Collection of acute and convalescent COVID-19 samples took place in the United States, Italy and Spain.

Individuals drawn from about two dozen US areas were roughly 18 to 89 years old. Assignment of participants to cohorts was predicated upon participant-reported clinical history. In the original processing: Amplifying reference gene primers gave estimates of nucleated cell counts. The protocol was immunoSEQ multiplex PCR, while the TCRdb copy is restricted to in-frame clones and leaves out a portion. From that table come the V and J calls and clone size; the DNA was used to work out D and trimming. The repertoire has roughly 320,000 clones, over 75% of them found once; the top ten carry about 4.2%. Looked up from germline, CDR1 is LGHDT and CDR2 is YNNKEL (reference sequence). There are 14 residues in the CDR3. Trimming removed 5 bases from V and 4 bases from J; junction bases left unmatched: 2.

This rearrangement joins TRBV3-1 (or the pseudogene TRBV3-2) to TRBJ1-5; 10 positions match TRBD1. This receptor was taken from a man aged 25-40 years who had recovered from COVID-19. Sequences were obtained from PBMCs or T cells enriched from blood (not recorded which). The DNA of the CDR3 is TGTGCCAGCAGCTGGGGACAGGGGAATCAGCCCCAGCATTTT. Translation: CASSWGQGNQPQHF.